The rows below give T cell receptor beta chains drawn from one sample of a study of low-dose radiotherapy and immunotherapy resistance in tumors. TCRdb reprocessed the reads via MiXCR and lists one record per CDR3 protein. The sample lists approximately 100,000 distinct CDR3 sequences; less than 25% were seen once. The starting material was PBMCs, obtained after low-dose radiotherapy plus immunotherapy. The receptors stem from a male donor with prostate cancer. Each CDR3 is given with its conserved first and last residue. D genes are given only for firm matches. The size field is filled for only some rows; it gives once, few, many or a size class.

d_gene	v_gene	abundance	j_gene	CDR3aa	CDR3nt
.	TRBV27	many	TRBJ2-2	CASSFSGLSGELFF	TGTGCCAGCAGTTTTTCAGGGTTATCCGGGGAGCTGTTTTTT
.	TRBV2	many	TRBJ1-5	CASSPDGQGNQPQHF	TGTGCCAGCAGTCCGGACGGTCAGGGCAATCAGCCCCAGCATTTT
.	TRBV14	many	TRBJ1-1	CASSQVRQLNTEAFF	TGTGCCAGCAGCCAAGTCCGACAGTTGAACACTGAAGCTTTCTTT
.	TRBV13	many	TRBJ2-3	CASSLAGDTQYF	TGTGCCAGCAGCTTAGCCGGGGATACGCAGTATTTT
TRBD2	TRBV9	.	TRBJ2-3	CASSISGGGATDTQYF	TGTGCCAGCAGCATCTCCGGGGGGGGTGCCACAGATACGCAGTATTTT
.	TRBV23-1	.	TRBJ1-1	CASSQSLSGPRTEAFF	TGCGCCAGCAGTCAATCGTTGTCCGGACCACGCACTGAAGCTTTCTTT
TRBD2	TRBV5-4	.	TRBJ2-3	CASSGGLAGGRTDTQYF	TGTGCCAGCAGCGGAGGACTAGCGGGGGGGCGGACAGATACGCAGTATTTT
.	TRBV3-1	many	TRBJ1-5	CASSQEPNQPQHF	TGTGCCAGCAGCCAGGAACCCAATCAGCCCCAGCATTTT
.	TRBV11-2	many	TRBJ2-1	CASSLGLKYNEQFF	TGTGCCAGCAGCTTAGGACTTAAATACAATGAGCAGTTCTTC
TRBD2	TRBV6-1	.	TRBJ2-1	CASTRGQGLAGVNEQFF	TGTGCCAGCACCCGGGGACAGGGACTAGCGGGAGTGAATGAGCAGTTCTTC
.	TRBV30	many	TRBJ1-5	CAWSPDDRSNQPQHF	TGTGCCTGGAGTCCAGATGACAGGAGCAATCAGCCCCAGCATTTT
.	TRBV10-3	many	TRBJ1-4	CATSGQGPATNEKLFF	TGTGCCACATCGGGGCAGGGGCCAGCAACTAATGAAAAACTGTTTTTT
.	TRBV28	few	TRBJ2-1	CASTEPGIHNEQFF	TGTGCCAGCACCGAGCCGGGGATCCACAATGAGCAGTTCTTC
TRBD2	TRBV28	.	TRBJ2-1	CASSFLAGNNEQFF	TGTGCCAGCAGTTTCCTAGCGGGAAACAATGAGCAGTTCTTC
.	TRBV15	many	TRBJ2-1	CATSQQDRDSYNEQFF	TGTGCCACCAGCCAACAAGACAGAGACTCCTACAATGAGCAGTTCTTC
.	TRBV7-9	many	TRBJ2-1	CASSLGSINNEQFF	TGTGCCAGCAGCTTAGGATCAATCAACAATGAGCAGTTCTTC
TRBD1	TRBV5-1	many	TRBJ1-4	CASSLGTATNEKLFF	TGCGCCAGCAGCCTAGGGACAGCAACTAATGAAAAACTGTTTTTT
.	TRBV19	.	TRBJ2-3	CASSIQGIGDTQYF	TGTGCCAGTAGTATCCAGGGTATCGGAGATACGCAGTATTTT
.	TRBV19	.	TRBJ2-1	CASSMGVTDYNEQFF	TGTGCCAGTAGTATGGGGGTGACAGACTACAATGAGCAGTTCTTC
TRBD1	TRBV19	many	TRBJ2-1	CASSSRTGRSYNEQFF	TGTGCCAGTAGTTCCCGGACAGGACGCTCCTACAATGAGCAGTTCTTC
TRBD1	TRBV12-3/TRBV12-4	many	TRBJ2-1	CASSYRQGQFF	TGTGCCAGCAGCTATCGACAGGGGCAGTTCTTC
TRBD1	TRBV12-3/TRBV12-4	many	TRBJ2-1	CASSVRDRDINEQFF	TGTGCCAGCAGTGTCCGGGACAGGGACATCAATGAGCAGTTCTTC
.	TRBV12-3/TRBV12-4	.	TRBJ2-5	CASSILTGSETQYF	TGTGCCAGCAGTATCCTGACAGGTTCAGAGACCCAGTACTTC
.	TRBV14	.	TRBJ1-5	CASSQSGWGPQHF	TGTGCCAGCAGCCAAAGCGGGTGGGGGCCCCAGCATTTT
.	TRBV19	many	TRBJ1-5	CASSGRAWHQPQHF	TGTGCCAGTAGTGGGAGGGCATGGCATCAGCCCCAGCATTTT
.	TRBV29-1	many	TRBJ2-6	CSVAESGANVLTF	TGCAGCGTTGCGGAGTCTGGGGCCAACGTCCTGACTTTC
TRBD2	TRBV18	many	TRBJ2-1	CASSRKSEGLAGGIEQFF	TGTGCCAGCTCACGGAAATCGGAGGGACTAGCTGGGGGGATTGAGCAGTTCTTC
TRBD1	TRBV5-6	many	TRBJ1-2	CASYRGGYTF	TGTGCCTCCTACAGGGGTGGCTACACCTTC
.	TRBV19	many	TRBJ1-1	CASSMAGVGNTEAFF	TGTGCCAGTAGTATGGCAGGGGTTGGGAACACTGAAGCTTTCTTT
.	TRBV14	many	TRBJ2-1	CASSQGATYNEQFF	TGTGCCAGCAGCCAGGGGGCAACCTACAATGAGCAGTTCTTC
TRBD1	TRBV29-1	many	TRBJ2-1	CSVSPTGKQSEQFF	TGCAGCGTCTCCCCGACAGGGAAACAGAGTGAGCAGTTCTTC
.	TRBV27	once	TRBJ2-6	CASHVLGSGANVLTF	TGTGCCAGCCATGTACTGGGCTCTGGGGCCAACGTCCTGACTTTC
.	TRBV7-2	many	TRBJ2-5	CASSQNLETQYF	TGTGCCAGCAGCCAGAACCTTGAGACCCAGTACTTC
.	TRBV20-1	many	TRBJ2-7	CSARLQHEQYF	TGCAGTGCTAGATTACAGCACGAGCAGTACTTC
TRBD1	TRBV6-4	many	TRBJ1-1	CASSEQGESTEAFF	TGTGCCAGCAGTGAACAGGGGGAGTCGACTGAAGCTTTCTTT
TRBD1	TRBV5-4	many	TRBJ1-6	CASSLQGYNSPLHF	TGTGCCAGCAGCTTACAGGGGTATAATTCACCCCTCCACTTT
.	TRBV14	many	TRBJ2-6	CASSHLTGFSGANVLTF	TGTGCCAGCAGCCACCTAACCGGATTCTCTGGGGCCAACGTCCTGACTTTC
.	TRBV19	many	TRBJ2-7	CASSIGRTYEQYF	TGTGCCAGTAGTATAGGACGCACCTACGAGCAGTACTTC
TRBD2	TRBV4-2	.	TRBJ2-3	CASSQATSGRTDTQYF	TGTGCCAGCAGCCAAGCGACTAGCGGGAGAACAGATACGCAGTATTTT
TRBD1	TRBV4-2	many	TRBJ2-3	CASSQNPGGTGSTDTQYF	TGTGCCAGCAGCCAAAACCCGGGCGGGACAGGATCCACAGATACGCAGTATTTT
TRBD1	TRBV5-1	many	TRBJ2-3	CASSQTGTGGTDTQYF	TGCGCCAGCAGCCAAACCGGGACAGGGGGCACAGATACGCAGTATTTT
TRBD2	TRBV5-1	many	TRBJ2-7	CASSILAGESYEQYF	TGCGCCAGCAGCATTCTAGCGGGGGAGTCCTACGAGCAGTACTTC
.	TRBV5-4	.	TRBJ1-2	CASSLEQGRGYGYTF	TGTGCCAGCAGCTTGGAACAGGGAAGAGGGTATGGCTACACCTTC
.	TRBV7-2	.	TRBJ1-4	CASSPKLSGTNEKLFF	TGTGCCAGCAGCCCCAAGTTATCGGGTACTAATGAAAAACTGTTTTTT
.	TRBV4-1	many	TRBJ2-1	CASSGDFRVLGVDEQFF	TGCGCCAGCAGCGGGGACTTCAGGGTGTTAGGGGTCGATGAGCAGTTCTTC
.	TRBV7-8	many	TRBJ2-2	CASSLYRSAAGELFF	TGTGCCAGCAGCTTATACAGGTCCGCAGCGGGGGAGCTGTTTTTT
.	TRBV12-3/TRBV12-4	many	TRBJ2-6	CASSLDGSGANVLTF	TGTGCCAGCAGTTTAGATGGCAGTGGGGCCAACGTCCTGACTTTC
.	TRBV3-1	many	TRBJ2-1	CASSQESLALTSYNEQFF	TGTGCCAGCAGCCAAGAAAGTTTGGCACTGACTTCCTACAATGAGCAGTTCTTC
.	TRBV12-3/TRBV12-4	many	TRBJ1-5	CASSLNENQPQHF	TGTGCCAGCAGTTTAAACGAGAATCAGCCCCAGCATTTT
.	TRBV4-1	many	TRBJ2-7	CASSPKTGYEQYF	TGCGCCAGCAGCCCTAAGACAGGCTACGAGCAGTACTTC
.	TRBV5-4	.	TRBJ2-7	CASSPKAGLGEQYF	TGTGCCAGCAGCCCGAAGGCGGGCCTGGGGGAGCAGTACTTC
.	TRBV29-1	many	TRBJ2-1	CSVNLPSSYNEQFF	TGCAGCGTTAATCTGCCTAGCTCCTACAATGAGCAGTTCTTC
TRBD2	TRBV7-2	few	TRBJ2-3	CASSFRTSGGLTDTQYF	TGTGCCAGCAGCTTTAGGACTAGCGGGGGCCTCACAGATACGCAGTATTTT